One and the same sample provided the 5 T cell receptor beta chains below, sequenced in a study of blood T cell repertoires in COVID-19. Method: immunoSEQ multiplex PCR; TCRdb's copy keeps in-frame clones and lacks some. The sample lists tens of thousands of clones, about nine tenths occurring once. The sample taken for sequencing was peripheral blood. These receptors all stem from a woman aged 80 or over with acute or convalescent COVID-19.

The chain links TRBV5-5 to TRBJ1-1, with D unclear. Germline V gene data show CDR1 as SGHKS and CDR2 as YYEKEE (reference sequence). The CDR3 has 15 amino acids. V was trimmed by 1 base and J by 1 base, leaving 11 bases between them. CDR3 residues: CASSLLVTKNTEAFF. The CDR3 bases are TGTGCCAGCAGCTTGTTGGTGACAAAGAACACTGAAGCTTTCTTT.

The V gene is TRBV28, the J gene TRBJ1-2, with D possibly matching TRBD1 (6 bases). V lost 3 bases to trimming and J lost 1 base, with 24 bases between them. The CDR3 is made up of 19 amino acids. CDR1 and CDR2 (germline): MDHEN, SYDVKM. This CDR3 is CASSFPPGAGDGGNYGYTF. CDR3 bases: TGTGCCAGCAGTTTCCCCCCAGGGGCAGGAGATGGAGGTAACTATGGCTACACCTTC.

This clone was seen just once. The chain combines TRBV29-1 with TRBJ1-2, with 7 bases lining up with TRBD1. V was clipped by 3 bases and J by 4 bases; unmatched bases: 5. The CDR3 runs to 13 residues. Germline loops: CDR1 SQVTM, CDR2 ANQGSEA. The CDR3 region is CSVDATGSYGYTF. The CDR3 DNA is TGCAGCGTTGATGCGACAGGGAGCTATGGCTACACCTTC.

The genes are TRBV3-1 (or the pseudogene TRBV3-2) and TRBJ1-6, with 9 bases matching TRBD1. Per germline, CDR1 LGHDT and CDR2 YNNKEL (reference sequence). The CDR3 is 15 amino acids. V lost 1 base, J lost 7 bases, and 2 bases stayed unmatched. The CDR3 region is CASSQAGQGNSPLHF. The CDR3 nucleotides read TGTGCCAGCAGCCAAGCGGGACAGGGAAATTCACCCCTCCACTTT.

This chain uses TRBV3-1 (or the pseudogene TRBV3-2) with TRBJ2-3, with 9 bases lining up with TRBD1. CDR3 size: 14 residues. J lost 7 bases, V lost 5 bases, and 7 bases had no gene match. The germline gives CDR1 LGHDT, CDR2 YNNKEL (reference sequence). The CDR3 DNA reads TGTGCCAGCAGCTACGGGACAGGGATGAATACGCAGTATTTT. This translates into CASSYGTGMNTQYF.